The clone carrying this T cell receptor (beta chain) was picked up a small number of times. This sample stems from a study of T cells in Graves' hyperthyroidism and ophthalmopathy. Using RNA transcripts as the source, TCR beta CDR3 regions were amplified. The primer set for the first-round RT-PCR of the TCR CDR3 was HTBI. TCRdb reprocessed the multiplex PCR reads via MiXCR and lists one record per CDR3 protein. In the table there are a few hundred thousand distinct CDR3 sequences, roughly 14% of which are singletons. Germline loops: CDR1 SGHDN, CDR2 FVKESK. The CDR3 loop spans 15 amino acids. V was clipped by 2 bases and J by 3 bases; unmatched bases: 5.

This chain joins TRBV14 and TRBJ1-2; 8 nucleotides line up with TRBD1. The material sequenced was blood. The receptor's source is a man under 40 with Graves' hyperthyroidism that later progressed to Graves' ophthalmopathy. The CDR3 loop reads CASSQTTGVHYGYTF. DNA for the CDR3: TGTGCCAGCAGCCAAACGACAGGGGTACACTATGGCTACACCTTC.